Sequencing of this T cell receptor beta chain was carried out in a study of beta chain features in type 1 diabetes. Study-wide context: The number of sorted cells examined across all samples was under 140,000,000. Whole-study results and caveats: The study found fewer insertions and more deletions at VDJ junctions in type 1 diabetes patients. In every one of the four CD4+ subsets, TCRB CDR3s were moderately but significantly shorter in Type 1 diabetes patients.

Remarks on this clone: Its antigen is currently unknown.

The collection from each donor was one heparinised blood draw averaging about 116 mL. CD45RO/CCR7/CD25/CD127/CD95/CD27 sorting isolated CD4+ naive, central memory, regulatory and stem cell-like memory cells. Germline-derived CDR1 and CDR2 are SGHDT and YYEEEE. Deletions cut 5 bases from V and 1 base from J, with 9 bases between. The CDR3 contains 13 residues. Isolated RNA was reverse transcribed in full, so expressed TCRB transcripts were sequenced. This table comes from immunoSEQ multiplex PCR, and its TCRdb copy is limited to in-frame clones, with some not included. The table has about 160,000 clones, roughly 10% seen once.

The chain couples TRBV5-6 to TRBJ1-1; D may be TRBD1 (5 bases). The sequence was collected from a woman aged 30 to 39 with type 1 diabetes. The source material was central memory CD4+ T cells from blood. CDR3 residues: CASRTDKNTEAFF. CDR3 coding DNA: TGTGCCAGCAGGACAGACAAGAACACTGAAGCTTTCTTT.